Included here is one T cell receptor (beta chain) sequence, with context. Its antigen is undetermined. The data stem from a study of OX40 agonist ivuxolimab in advanced cancers. Study-wide points: It was not determined which antigens were specifically recognized by the peripheral T cells that had undergone clonal expansion.

The table came from immunoSEQ multiplex PCR; TCRdb's copy has only in-frame clones and leaves some out. The table has about 19,000 clones, over 75% seen once. Trimming removed 0 bases from V and 9 bases from J; junction bases left unmatched: 4. The germline CDR1 and CDR2 sequences are SGHAT and FQNNGV. The CDR3 runs to 16 residues. The sequence came from an adult with an advanced solid tumor such as melanoma, head and neck, liver or kidney cancer. The rearrangement uses TRBV11-2 and TRBJ2-1; 14 bases are shared with TRBD2. This material consisted of CD4+ or CD8+ T cells sorted from blood, taken in a trial of the OX40 agonist ivuxolimab. CDR3 amino acids: CASSLDLGTSGGEQFF. The CDR3 nucleotides read TGTGCCAGCAGCTTAGATCTAGGGACTAGCGGGGGTGAGCAGTTCTTC.